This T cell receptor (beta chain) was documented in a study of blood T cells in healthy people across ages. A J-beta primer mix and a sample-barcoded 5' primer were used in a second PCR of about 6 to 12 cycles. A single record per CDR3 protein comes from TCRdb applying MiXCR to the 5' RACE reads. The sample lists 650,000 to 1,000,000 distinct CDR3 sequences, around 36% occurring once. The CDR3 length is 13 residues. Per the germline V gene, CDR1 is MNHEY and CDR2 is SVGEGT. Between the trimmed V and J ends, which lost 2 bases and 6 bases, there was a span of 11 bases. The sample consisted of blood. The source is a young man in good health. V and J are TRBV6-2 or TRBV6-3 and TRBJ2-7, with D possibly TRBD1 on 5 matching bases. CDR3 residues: CASSYERTSEQYF. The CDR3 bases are TGTGCCAGCAGTTACGAGAGGACAAGCGAGCAGTACTTC.